Following are 25 T cell receptor beta chains from one sample sequenced in a study of blood T cell repertoires in COVID-19. Sequencing was performed with immunoSEQ multiplex PCR; in TCRdb, only in-frame clones are kept and a portion is missing. The data contain 100,000 or so clones, about 89% of them singletons. Sequences were obtained from peripheral blood. The receptors come from a woman aged 25 to 39 with acute or convalescent COVID-19.

The chain links TRBV7-3 to TRBJ2-1; D unclear. Germline values: CDR1 SGHTA, CDR2 FQGTGA. This CDR3 has 17 residues. V gave up 1 base and J gave up 0 bases, with 13 bases separating them. The CDR3 nucleotides are TGTGCCAGCAGCTTAAGACCCGGGTCCGGCTCCTACAATGAGCAGTTCTTC. It yields the protein CASSLRPGSGSYNEQFF. The entire variable domain, with the rest obtained from reference TRBV7-3 and TRBJ2-1, is as follows: GAGVSQTPSNKVTEKGKYVELRCDPISGHTALYWYRQSLGQGPEFLIYFQGTGAADDSGLPNDRFFAVRPEGSVSTLKIQRTERGDSAVYLCASSLRPGSGSYNEQFFGPGTRLTVL.

The chain recombines TRBV27 with TRBJ2-1, with D tentatively TRBD2 (5 bases). V lost 4 bases, J lost 0 bases, and 16 bases lay in between. Per the germline V gene, CDR1 is MNHEY and CDR2 is SMNVEV (reference sequence). The CDR3 has 17 amino acids. The CDR3 loop is CASSSLTLASSYNEQFF. CDR3 DNA sequence: TGTGCCAGCAGTTCGCTAACTCTAGCTAGCTCCTACAATGAGCAGTTCTTC.

The V gene is TRBV2, the J gene TRBJ1-1; D unresolved. The CDR3 has 14 amino acids. The V gene lost 5 bases and the J gene lost 2 bases, with 12 bases spanning the gap. The V gene's germline CDR1 is SNHLY and CDR2 FYNNEI. The CDR3 reads CASSTTTLNTEAFF. In DNA form, the CDR3 reads TGTGCCAGCAGTACCACGACACTTAACACTGAAGCTTTCTTT.

The rearrangement links TRBV12-5 to TRBJ2-2; 8 positions match TRBD1. The germline V gene has CDR1 LGHNT and CDR2 FRNRAP. V lost 5 bases and J lost 6; bases outside the gene matches: 11. This CDR3 comprises 16 residues. CDR3: CASGLSGTGVSGELFF. CDR3 DNA: TGTGCTAGTGGTCTCTCCGGGACAGGCGTTTCCGGGGAGCTGTTTTTT.

The chain carries TRBV23-1 and TRBJ1-6, with a weak D call TRBD1 (6 bases). TRBV23-1 is reported as an ORF; its role is uncertain. CDR3 length equals 13 residues. Trimming took 6 bases from V and 7 from J, leaving 10 bases between them. Here the CDR3 DNA reads TGCGCCAGCAGACAGGGAACCAATTCACCCCTCCACTTT. The encoded protein is CASRQGTNSPLHF.

The genes are TRBV11-2 and TRBJ1-2; 10 nucleotides agree with TRBD1. V lost 3 bases, J lost 3 bases, and 4 bases stayed unmatched. CDR3 length equals 15 residues. Germline V gene sequence: CDR1 SGHAT, CDR2 FQNNGV. CDR3 sequence (DNA): TGTGCCAGCAGCTTCGGGACAGGGGATCACTATGGCTACACCTTC. It specifies CASSFGTGDHYGYTF.

The CDR3 reads CAWSSPGTGNTEAFF. The DNA for the CDR3 is TGTGCCTGGAGTTCCCCCGGGACAGGGAACACTGAAGCTTTCTTT. V usage is TRBV30 and J usage is TRBJ1-1; 8 positions agree with TRBD1. Losses at the gene ends were 2 bases for V and 1 base for J; bases not matched to a gene: 6. This CDR3 region has 15 residues. CDR1 and CDR2 (germline): GTSNPN, SVGIG (reference sequence).

The chain employs TRBV27 and TRBJ2-1, with 7 bases lining up with TRBD1. Looked up from germline, CDR1 is MNHEY and CDR2 is SMNVEV (reference sequence). V lost 2 bases to trimming and J lost 2 bases; unmatched junction nucleotides: 3. The CDR3 runs 15 residues. CDR3 protein: CASSLRQGTYNEQFF. CDR3 sequence (DNA): TGTGCCAGCAGTTTACGACAGGGAACCTACAATGAGCAGTTCTTC.

The gene calls are TRBV12-5 and TRBJ1-5; D gene unclear. V was cut by 2 bases and J by 7 bases, with 3 bases left in between. In germline, CDR1 is LGHNT, CDR2 FRNRAP. The CDR3 has 11 amino acids. Written as DNA, the CDR3 is TGTGCTAGTGGTTTGAGCCAGCCCCAGCATTTT. It is translated as CASGLSQPQHF.

This chain links TRBV28 with TRBJ2-1; 13 bases agree with TRBD2. The CDR3 is made up of 17 amino acids. Germline trimming cut 6 bases from V and 8 bases from J; bases unmatched to any gene: 13. Per germline, CDR1 MDHEN and CDR2 SYDVKM. In nucleotides, the CDR3 is TGTGCCAGCAGCCCTACTAGCGGGGGGGCCTTCGGCGATGAGCAGTTCTTC. Protein: CASSPTSGGAFGDEQFF.

This chain links TRBV6-5 with TRBJ2-1; 10 bases line up with TRBD1. Losses at the gene ends were 9 bases for V and 10 bases for J; bases not matched to a gene: 9. CDR1 and CDR2 (germline): MNHEY, SVGAGI. The CDR3 is 13 residues long. CDR3 in DNA: TGTGCCAGTACCGGGACAGGGGAGAGGGAGCAGTTCTTC. Residues: CASTGTGEREQFF.

The gene calls are TRBV7-9 and TRBJ1-4; the match to TRBD1 covers 7 bases. The CDR3 contains 14 residues. Germline CDR1 is SEHNR and CDR2 is FQNEAQ (reference sequence). V dropped 7 bases and J dropped 7; count of bases not matched to a gene: 9. The CDR3 DNA sequence: TGTGCCAGCAACTCCGGGACAGAACTTGAAAAACTGTTTTTT. Protein: CASNSGTELEKLFF.

The gene calls are TRBV28 and TRBJ1-1; 8 bases agree with TRBD1. This CDR3 has 18 amino acids. Germline CDR1 reads MDHEN; CDR2 reads SYDVKM. J lost 0 bases, V lost 2 bases, and 11 bases had no gene match. CDR3: CASSLSRGPAYLNTEAFF. CDR3 DNA: TGTGCCAGCAGTTTAAGCAGGGGGCCAGCATACTTGAACACTGAAGCTTTCTTT.

V usage is TRBV6-2 or TRBV6-3 and J usage is TRBJ2-1; 10 bases match TRBD2. Germline V CDR1 and CDR2: MNHEY, SVGEGT. The junction had 9 bases not matched to a gene; V was cut back by 6 bases and J by 7 bases. CDR3 length: 15 amino acids. The CDR3, as DNA: TGTGCCAGCAGCTTCCTAGCGGGGGCGGGAAATGAGCAGTTCTTC. Translating it yields CASSFLAGAGNEQFF.

The chain recombines TRBV29-1 with TRBJ2-7, with a possible D match to TRBD1 (6 bases). This CDR3 contains 12 residues. Per the germline V gene, CDR1 is SQVTM and CDR2 is ANQGSEA. V was cut by 5 bases and J by 4 bases, with 12 bases left in between. The CDR3 loop is CSVYWTDYEQYF. DNA of the CDR3: TGCAGCGTTTATTGGACAGATTACGAGCAGTACTTC.

J is TRBJ2-2 and V is TRBV4-1, with no clear D. The ends were cut back, 1 base at V and 1 base at J, with 10 bases in the middle. Germline values: CDR1 MGHRA, CDR2 YSYEKL. This CDR3 region has 16 residues. This chain's CDR3 is CASSQVLRGNTGELFF. The CDR3 DNA reads as TGCGCCAGCAGCCAAGTACTGAGAGGGAACACCGGGGAGCTGTTTTTT.

The genes are TRBV15 and TRBJ2-2; tentatively, D is TRBD2 (5 bases). CDR1 is LNHNV, CDR2 YYDKDF, per germline (reference sequence). This CDR3 is 14 amino acids long. V dropped 1 base and J dropped 5 bases, with 8 bases sitting between them. In nucleotides, the CDR3 is TGTGCCACCAGCAGAGGAGGGAGTACCGGGGAGCTGTTTTTT. Its protein is CATSRGGSTGELFF.

The chain links TRBV5-6 to TRBJ2-1; tentatively, D is TRBD1 (6 bases). Trimming removed 2 bases at V and 5 bases at J, with 17 bases between. The CDR3 is made up of 16 amino acids. Germline V gives CDR1 SGHDT, CDR2 YYEEEE. CDR3 sequence reads: CASSLQGRQEDNEQFF. Written as DNA, the CDR3 is TGTGCCAGCAGCTTACAGGGCCGACAGGAAGACAATGAGCAGTTCTTC.

The V gene is TRBV2, the J gene TRBJ2-3; 9 nucleotides line up with TRBD1. The CDR3 contains 16 residues. Losses at the gene ends were 7 bases for V and 3 bases for J; bases not matched to a gene: 11. The V gene's germline CDR1 is SNHLY and CDR2 FYNNEI. The CDR3 here is CASTPRRDRVTDTQYF. The CDR3 DNA follows: TGTGCCAGCACCCCACGCCGGGACAGGGTAACAGATACGCAGTATTTT. Together with reference TRBV2 and TRBJ2-3, the CDR3 gives the full variable domain: EPEVTQTPSHQVTQMGQEVILRCVPISNHLYFYWYRQILGQKVEFLVSFYNNEISEKSEIFDDQFSVERPDGSNFTLKIRSTKLEDSAMYFCASTPRRDRVTDTQYFGPGTRLTVL.

This chain connects TRBV6-1 to TRBJ1-6; 8 positions match TRBD1. V shed 2 bases, J shed 4 bases, and the junction held 7 bases outside the gene matches. Germline V gene lookup returns CDR1 MNHNS and CDR2 SASEGT. The CDR3 is 17 residues long. CDR3 DNA: TGTGCCAGCAGTGAACAGGGGGCGAGGGGTTATAATTCACCCCTCCACTTT. It specifies CASSEQGARGYNSPLHF.

The rearrangement links TRBV4-1 to TRBJ2-7; TRBD1 agrees at 8 bases. The V gene end was trimmed by 0 bases and the J gene end by 12 bases; junction bases not matched to a gene: 16. Germline lookup yields CDR1 MGHRA and CDR2 YSYEKL. CDR3 size: 16 residues. CDR3 sequence: CASSQDQGATFRPPYF. DNA for the CDR3: TGCGCCAGCAGCCAAGACCAGGGGGCAACCTTCCGACCCCCGTACTTC.

The chain recombines TRBV12-3 or TRBV12-4 with TRBJ1-5; D is unresolved. CDR3 length: 13 amino acids. The V end was cut by 6 bases, the J end by 3 bases, with 9 bases between. The CDR3 spells CASRARFNQPQHF. Here the CDR3 DNA reads TGTGCCAGCAGAGCGAGATTCAATCAGCCCCAGCATTTT.

This sequence joins TRBV28 and TRBJ2-7, with 7 nucleotides matching TRBD2. CDR1 and CDR2 from the germline V gene are MDHEN and SYDVKM. The CDR3 has 15 residues. Trimming took 5 bases from V and 3 from J; bases not matched to a gene: 10. This CDR3 reads CASSLAGTTIYEQYF. The CDR3 DNA follows: TGTGCCAGCAGTCTAGCCGGGACTACTATCTACGAGCAGTACTTC.

V usage is TRBV2 and J usage is TRBJ1-3, with a weak D call TRBD1 (5 bases). The CDR3 is made up of 16 amino acids. The germline gives CDR1 SNHLY, CDR2 FYNNEI. V dropped 7 bases and J dropped 0 bases, with 16 bases sitting between them. CDR3 coding DNA: TGTGCCAGCAACCGCGGGGGACGGACCTCTGGAAACACCATATATTTT. Its protein product is CASNRGGRTSGNTIYF.

The genes are TRBV11-1 and TRBJ1-2; 9 bases line up with TRBD1. V dropped 5 bases and J dropped 4; count of bases not matched to a gene: 11. CDR1 SGHAT and CDR2 FQDESV come from the germline V gene (reference sequence). The CDR3 length is 16 residues. DNA for the CDR3: TGTGCCAGCAGCCAGGGACAGGGAGCGAGGGGCTATGGCTACACCTTC. The encoded protein is CASSQGQGARGYGYTF.